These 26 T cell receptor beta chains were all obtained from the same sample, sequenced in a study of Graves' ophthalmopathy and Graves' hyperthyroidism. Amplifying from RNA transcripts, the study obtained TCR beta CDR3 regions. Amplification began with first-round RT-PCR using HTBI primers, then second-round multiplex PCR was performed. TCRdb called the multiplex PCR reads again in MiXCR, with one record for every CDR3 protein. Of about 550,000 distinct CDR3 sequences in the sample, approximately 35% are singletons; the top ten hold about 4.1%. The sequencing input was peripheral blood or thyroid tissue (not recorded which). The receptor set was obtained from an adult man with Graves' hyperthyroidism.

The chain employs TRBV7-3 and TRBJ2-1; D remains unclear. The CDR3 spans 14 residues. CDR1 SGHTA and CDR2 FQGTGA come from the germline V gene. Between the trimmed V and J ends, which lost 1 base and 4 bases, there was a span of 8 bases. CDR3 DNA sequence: TGTGCCAGCAGCTTAAACTCCCTTTACAATGAGCAGTTCTTC. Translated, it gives CASSLNSLYNEQFF.

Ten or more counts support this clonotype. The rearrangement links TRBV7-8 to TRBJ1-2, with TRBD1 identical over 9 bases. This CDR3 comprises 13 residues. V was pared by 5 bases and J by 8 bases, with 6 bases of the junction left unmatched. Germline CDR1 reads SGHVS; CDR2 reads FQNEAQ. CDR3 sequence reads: CASSGRTGDGYTF. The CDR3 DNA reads TGTGCCAGCAGCGGCCGGACAGGGGACGGCTACACCTTC.

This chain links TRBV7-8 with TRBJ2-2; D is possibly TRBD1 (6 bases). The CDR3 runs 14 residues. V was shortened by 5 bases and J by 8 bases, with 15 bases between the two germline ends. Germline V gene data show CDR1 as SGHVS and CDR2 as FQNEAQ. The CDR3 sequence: CASSAARGTGELFF. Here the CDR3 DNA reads TGTGCCAGCAGCGCCGCCAGGGGTACTGGGGAGCTGTTTTTT. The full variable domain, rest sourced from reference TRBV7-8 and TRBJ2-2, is GAGVSQSPRYKVAKRGQDVALRCDPISGHVSLFWYQQALGQGPEFLTYFQNEAQLDKSGLPSDRFFAERPEGSVSTLKIQRTQQEDSAVYLCASSAARGTGELFFGEGSRLTVL.

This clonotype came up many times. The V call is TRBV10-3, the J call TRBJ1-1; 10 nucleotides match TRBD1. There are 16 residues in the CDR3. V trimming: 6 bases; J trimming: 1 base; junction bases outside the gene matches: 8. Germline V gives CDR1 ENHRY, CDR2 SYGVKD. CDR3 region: CAISEGGTGANTEAFF. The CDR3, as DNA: TGTGCCATCAGCGAGGGGGGGACAGGGGCGAACACTGAAGCTTTCTTT.

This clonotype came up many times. DNA of the CDR3: TGTGCCAGCAGAAGGTCTTACTACGAGCAGTACTTC. Its protein is CASRRSYYEQYF. V gene TRBV12-3 or TRBV12-4 combines with J gene TRBJ2-7; D not certain. The length of the CDR3 is 12 residues. The V gene lost 6 bases and the J gene lost 3 bases, with 9 bases spanning the gap.

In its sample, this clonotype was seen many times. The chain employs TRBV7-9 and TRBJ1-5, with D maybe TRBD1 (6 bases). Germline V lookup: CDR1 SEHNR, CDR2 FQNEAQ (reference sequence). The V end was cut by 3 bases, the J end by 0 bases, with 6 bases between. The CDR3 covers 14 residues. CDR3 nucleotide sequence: TGTGCCAGCAGCTTGGACAGTAGCAATCAGCCCCAGCATTTT. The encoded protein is CASSLDSSNQPQHF.

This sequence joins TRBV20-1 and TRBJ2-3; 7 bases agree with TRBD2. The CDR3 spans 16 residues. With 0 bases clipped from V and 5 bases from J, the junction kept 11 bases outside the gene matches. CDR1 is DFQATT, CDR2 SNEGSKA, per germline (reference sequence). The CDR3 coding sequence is TGCAGTGCTAGAGATGTGGCTAGCGGCAGCCTAGATACGCAGTATTTT. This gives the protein CSARDVASGSLDTQYF.

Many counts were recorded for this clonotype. The CDR3 bases are TGTGCCAGCAGCTTGGTCCAGGGAAGCGATTCACCCCTCCACTTT. Its protein product is CASSLVQGSDSPLHF. The chain couples TRBV5-6 to TRBJ1-6, with D perhaps matching TRBD1 (5 bases). Germline CDR1 is SGHDT and CDR2 is YYEEEE. This CDR3 comprises 15 residues. With 0 bases removed from V and 8 bases from J, the gap between germline ends came to 12 bases. The complete variable domain, with remaining parts taken from reference TRBV5-6 and TRBJ1-6, reads DAGVTQSPTHLIKTRGQQVTLRCSPKSGHDTVSWYQQALGQGPQFIFQYYEEEERQRGNFPDRFSGHQFPNYSSELNVNALLLGDSALYLCASSLVQGSDSPLHFGNGTRLTVT.

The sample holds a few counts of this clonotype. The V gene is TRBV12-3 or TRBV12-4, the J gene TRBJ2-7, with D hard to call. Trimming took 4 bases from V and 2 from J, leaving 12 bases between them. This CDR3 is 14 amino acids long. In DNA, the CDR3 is TGTGCCAGCAGTTACCGAGAGAAGCCCTACGAGCAGTACTTC. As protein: CASSYREKPYEQYF.

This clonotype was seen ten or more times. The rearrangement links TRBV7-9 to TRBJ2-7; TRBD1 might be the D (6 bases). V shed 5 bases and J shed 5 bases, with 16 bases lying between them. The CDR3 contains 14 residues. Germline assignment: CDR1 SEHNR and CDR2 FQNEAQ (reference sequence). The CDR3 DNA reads TGTGCCAGCAGCCCAGACGACAGGCGGGACGAGCAGTACTTC. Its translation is CASSPDDRRDEQYF.

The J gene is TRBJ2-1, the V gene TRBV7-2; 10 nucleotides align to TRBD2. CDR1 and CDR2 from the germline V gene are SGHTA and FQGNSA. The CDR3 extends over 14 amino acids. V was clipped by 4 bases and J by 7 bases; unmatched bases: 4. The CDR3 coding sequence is TGTGCCAGCAGCTCGGGACTAGCGTCTAATGAGCAGTTCTTC. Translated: CASSSGLASNEQFF.

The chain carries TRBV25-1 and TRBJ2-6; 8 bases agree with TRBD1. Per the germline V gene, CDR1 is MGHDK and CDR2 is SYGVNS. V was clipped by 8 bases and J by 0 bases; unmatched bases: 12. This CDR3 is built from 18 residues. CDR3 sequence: CASQELGTGTSGANVLTF. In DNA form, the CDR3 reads TGTGCCAGCCAAGAATTGGGGACAGGAACCTCTGGGGCCAACGTCCTGACTTTC.

CDR3 nucleotide sequence: TGTGCCAGCAGCCATTATGGTAGCAATCAGCCCCAGCATTTT. Translation gives CASSHYGSNQPQHF. The chain combines TRBV28 with TRBJ1-5; no firm D call. The germline V gene encodes CDR1 MDHEN and CDR2 SYDVKM. Trimming cost V 6 bases and J 0 bases, with 9 bases left between them. This CDR3 has 14 residues.

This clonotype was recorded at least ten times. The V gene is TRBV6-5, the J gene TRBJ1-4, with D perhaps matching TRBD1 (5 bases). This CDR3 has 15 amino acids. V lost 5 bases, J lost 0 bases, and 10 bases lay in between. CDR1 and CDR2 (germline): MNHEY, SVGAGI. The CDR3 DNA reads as TGTGCCAGCAGTCTTAGGGGTTCAACTAATGAAAAACTGTTTTTT. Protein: CASSLRGSTNEKLFF.

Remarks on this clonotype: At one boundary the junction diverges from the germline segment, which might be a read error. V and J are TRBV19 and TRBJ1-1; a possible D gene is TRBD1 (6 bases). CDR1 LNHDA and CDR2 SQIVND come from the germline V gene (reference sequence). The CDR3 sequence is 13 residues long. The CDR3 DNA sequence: TGTGCCAGTAGGTTGGCAGGGGACACTGAGGCTTTCTTT. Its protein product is CASRLAGDTEAFF.

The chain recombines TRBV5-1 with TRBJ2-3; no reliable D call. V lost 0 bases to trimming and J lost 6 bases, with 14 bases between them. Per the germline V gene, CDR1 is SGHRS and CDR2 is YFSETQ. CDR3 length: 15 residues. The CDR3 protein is CASSLERTRRDTQYF. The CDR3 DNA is TGCGCCAGCAGCTTGGAACGGACCCGGCGGGATACGCAGTATTTT.

CDR3 sequence: CASSLGGIYNEQFF. The CDR3 DNA reads as TGTGCCAGCAGTTTAGGGGGCATCTACAATGAGCAGTTCTTC. This chain joins TRBV12-3 or TRBV12-4 and TRBJ2-1; a weak D match, TRBD1 (5 bases). V was shortened by 1 base and J by 3 bases, with 7 bases between the two germline ends. The CDR3 is 14 amino acids.

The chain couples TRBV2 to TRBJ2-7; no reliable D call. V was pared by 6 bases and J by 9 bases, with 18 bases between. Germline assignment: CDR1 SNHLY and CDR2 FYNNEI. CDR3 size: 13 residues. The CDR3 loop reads CASSAQSADTQYF. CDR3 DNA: TGTGCCAGCAGCGCCCAATCAGCAGATACGCAGTACTTC.

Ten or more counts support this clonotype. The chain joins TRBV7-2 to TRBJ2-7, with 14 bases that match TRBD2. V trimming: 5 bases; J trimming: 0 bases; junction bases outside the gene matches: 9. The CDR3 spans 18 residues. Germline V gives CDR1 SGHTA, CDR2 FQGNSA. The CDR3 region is CASSITGLAGANSYEQYF. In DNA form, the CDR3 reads TGTGCCAGCAGCATCACGGGACTAGCGGGAGCTAACTCCTACGAGCAGTACTTC.

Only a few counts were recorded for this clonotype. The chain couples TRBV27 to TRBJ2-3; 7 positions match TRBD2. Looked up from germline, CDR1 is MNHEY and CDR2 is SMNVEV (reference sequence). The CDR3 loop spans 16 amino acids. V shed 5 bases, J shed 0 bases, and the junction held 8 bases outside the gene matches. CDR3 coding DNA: TGTGCCAGCAGTGAATGGCGCGGGAGTAGCACAGATACGCAGTATTTT. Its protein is CASSEWRGSSTDTQYF.

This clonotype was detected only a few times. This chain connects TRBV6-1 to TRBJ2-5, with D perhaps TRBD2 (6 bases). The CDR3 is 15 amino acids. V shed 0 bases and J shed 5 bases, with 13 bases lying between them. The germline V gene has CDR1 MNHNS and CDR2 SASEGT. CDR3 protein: CASSEAPRRGETQYF. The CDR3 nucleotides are TGTGCCAGCAGTGAAGCGCCGCGGAGGGGTGAGACCCAGTACTTC.

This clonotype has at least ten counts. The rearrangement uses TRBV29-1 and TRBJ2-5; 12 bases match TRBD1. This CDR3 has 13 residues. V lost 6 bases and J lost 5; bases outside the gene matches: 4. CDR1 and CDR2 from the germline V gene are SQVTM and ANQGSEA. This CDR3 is CSVGQGASETQYF. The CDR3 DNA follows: TGCAGCGTGGGACAGGGGGCGAGTGAGACCCAGTACTTC.

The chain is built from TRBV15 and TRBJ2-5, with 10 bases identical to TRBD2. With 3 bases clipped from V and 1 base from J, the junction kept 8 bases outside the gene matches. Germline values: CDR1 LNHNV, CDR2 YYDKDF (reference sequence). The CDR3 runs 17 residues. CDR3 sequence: CATSSVASGRSQETQYF. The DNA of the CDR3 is TGTGCCACCAGCAGCGTAGCTAGCGGGAGATCCCAAGAGACCCAGTACTTC.

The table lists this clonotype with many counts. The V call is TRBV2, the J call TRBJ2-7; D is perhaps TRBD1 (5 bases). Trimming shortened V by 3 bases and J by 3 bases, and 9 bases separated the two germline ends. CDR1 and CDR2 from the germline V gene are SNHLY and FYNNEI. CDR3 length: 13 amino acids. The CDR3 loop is CASSDDDSYEQYF. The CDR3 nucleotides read TGTGCCAGCAGTGACGATGACAGCTACGAGCAGTACTTC.

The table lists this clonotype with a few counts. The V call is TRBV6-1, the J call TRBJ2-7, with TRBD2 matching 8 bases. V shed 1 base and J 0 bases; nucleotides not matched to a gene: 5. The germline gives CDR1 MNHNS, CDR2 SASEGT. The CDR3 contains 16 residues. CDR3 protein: CASSEGHSGNSYEQYF. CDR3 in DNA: TGTGCCAGCAGTGAAGGCCATAGCGGGAACTCCTACGAGCAGTACTTC.

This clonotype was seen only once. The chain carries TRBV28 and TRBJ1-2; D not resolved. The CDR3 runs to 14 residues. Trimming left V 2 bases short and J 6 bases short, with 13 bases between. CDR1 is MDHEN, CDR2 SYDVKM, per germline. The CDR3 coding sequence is TGTGCCAGCAGTTTAAGGCTTACGCTTGATGGCTACACCTTC. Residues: CASSLRLTLDGYTF.